A single sample is the source of the 7 T cell receptor beta chains below, sequenced in a study of blood T cell repertoires in COVID-19. Sequenced by immunoSEQ multiplex PCR; TCRdb stores in-frame clones only, minus some. The sample shows just over 80,000 clones, roughly four fifths of them seen only once. Specimen: peripheral blood. These receptors were taken from a woman aged 80 or older with active or convalescent COVID-19.

The chain links TRBV6-5 to TRBJ2-2; TRBD2 agrees at 12 bases. Germline CDR1 reads MNHEY; CDR2 reads SVGAGI. V lost 8 bases, J lost 4 bases, and 5 bases stayed unmatched. The CDR3 consists of 15 residues. The CDR3: CASGRTSGVTGELFF. In DNA, the CDR3 is TGTGCCAGCGGAAGGACTAGCGGGGTCACCGGGGAGCTGTTTTTT.

J is TRBJ1-2 and V is TRBV7-2; the match to TRBD1 covers 8 bases. Germline loops: CDR1 SGHTA, CDR2 FQGNSA. J lost 8 bases, V lost 5 bases, and 13 bases had no gene match. The CDR3 spans 15 residues. The chain's CDR3 is CASSPTQGANSGYTF. CDR3 nucleotide sequence: TGTGCCAGCAGCCCAACCCAGGGGGCGAATTCAGGCTACACCTTC. The variable domain in full, with the rest retrieved from reference TRBV7-2 and TRBJ1-2, is GAGVSQSPSNKVTEKGKDVELRCDPISGHTALYWYRQSLGQGLEFLIYFQGNSAPDKSGLPSDRFSAERTGGSVSTLTIQRTQQEDSAVYLCASSPTQGANSGYTFGSGTRLTVV.

The CDR3 DNA reads as TGTGCCAGCAGCTTCAACTACAATGAGCAGTTCTTC. Amino acids: CASSFNYNEQFF. The rearrangement uses TRBV13 and TRBJ2-1, with D hard to call. This CDR3 region has 12 residues. CDR1 is PRHDT and CDR2 is FYEKMQ in the germline V gene (reference sequence). The ends were cut back, 3 bases at V and 3 bases at J, with 3 bases in the middle.

This clone was detected only a few times. The chain's CDR3 is CASSRGKIYQPQHF. The CDR3 DNA reads as TGTGCCAGCAGCCGAGGAAAGATCTATCAGCCCCAGCATTTT. The chain couples TRBV3-1 (or the pseudogene TRBV3-2) to TRBJ1-5; D is unresolved. This CDR3 has 14 residues. CDR1 and CDR2 from the germline V gene are LGHDT and YNNKEL (reference sequence). V was trimmed by 4 bases and J by 5 bases, leaving 12 bases between them.

This clone was seen more than once but under ten times. The chain is built from TRBV5-5 and TRBJ2-2; D uncertain. CDR1 and CDR2 (germline): SGHKS, YYEKEE (reference sequence). The ends were cut back, 4 bases at V and 6 bases at J, with 10 bases in the middle. The CDR3 has 13 amino acids. The CDR3 DNA reads TGTGCCAGCAGCCACCCCCGCGCCGGGGAGCTGTTTTTT. Translating it yields CASSHPRAGELFF.

V and J are TRBV18 and TRBJ2-7; D ambiguous. The CDR3 extends over 14 amino acids. Germline CDR1 reads KGHSH; CDR2 reads LQKENI. Trimming stripped 0 bases from V and 2 bases from J, with 8 bases between. This chain's CDR3 is CASSPPSLTYEQYF. In DNA form, the CDR3 reads TGTGCCAGCTCACCACCGTCTCTAACCTACGAGCAGTACTTC.

This rearrangement joins TRBV29-1 to TRBJ1-1; 7 positions match TRBD1. Trimming took 5 bases from V and 4 from J; bases not matched to a gene: 10. The CDR3 is 14 amino acids. Per the germline V gene, CDR1 is SQVTM and CDR2 is ANQGSEA. The CDR3 sequence is CSVRNRGWGTEAFF. The DNA for the CDR3 is TGCAGCGTTAGAAACAGGGGATGGGGCACTGAAGCTTTCTTT.